This entry describes one T cell receptor beta chain. Authors' methods: From reference gene primer amplification, estimates of nucleated cell counts were derived. The data were produced by immunoSEQ multiplex PCR, yet TCRdb's version contains in-frame clones alone and is incomplete. V and J calls and clone size follow that table, whereas D and trimming were derived from the DNA. This table has around 200,000 clones, approximately 86% appearing once. Trimming took 4 bases from V and 5 from J, leaving 14 bases between them. CDR3 size: 14 residues. Germline-derived CDR1 and CDR2 are MNHEY and SVGAGI. This sample is part of a study of blood T cell repertoires in COVID-19. Study context: Sites across the United States, Italy and Spain contributed samples from acute and convalescent COVID-19. PBMCs, B-cell-depleted T cells, or T cells were the source of the cDNA or gDNA that made up the material.

The receptor was isolated from a woman older than 75 in a cohort sampled during active or convalescent COVID-19. Sequenced: peripheral blood. The rearrangement links TRBV6-5 to TRBJ1-2; weak D call: TRBD1 (6 bases). The CDR3: CASSFGGARYGYTF. Written as DNA, the CDR3 is TGTGCCAGCAGTTTCGGGGGGGCCCGGTATGGCTACACCTTC.